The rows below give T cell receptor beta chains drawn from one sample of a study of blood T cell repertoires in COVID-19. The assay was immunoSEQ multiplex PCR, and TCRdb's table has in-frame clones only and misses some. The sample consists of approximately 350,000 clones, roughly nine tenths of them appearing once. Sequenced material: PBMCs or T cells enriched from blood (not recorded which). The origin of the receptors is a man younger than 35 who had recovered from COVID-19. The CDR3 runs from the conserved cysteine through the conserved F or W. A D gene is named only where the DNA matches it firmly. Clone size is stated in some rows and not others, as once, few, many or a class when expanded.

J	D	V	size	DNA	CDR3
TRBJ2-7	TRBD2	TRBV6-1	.	TGTGCCAGCAGTGTCCTGGGACTAGCGGGGGCCTACGAGCAGTACTTC	CASSVLGLAGAYEQYF
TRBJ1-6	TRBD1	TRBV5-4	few	TGTGCCAGCAGCTTGGGACAGGGATTAAGTTCACCCCTCCACTTT	CASSLGQGLSSPLHF
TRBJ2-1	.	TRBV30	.	TGTGCCTGGAGTGTACCAGGCGCCAGGACAAACAATGAGCAGTTCTTC	CAWSVPGARTNNEQFF
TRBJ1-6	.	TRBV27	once	TGTGCCAGCAGTTTACGGGATTATGCACCCCTCCACTTT	CASSLRDYAPLHF
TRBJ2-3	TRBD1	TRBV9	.	TGTGCCAGCAGCGTATCCCCTGCCAGGGGGAGAGATACGCAGTATTTT	CASSVSPARGRDTQYF
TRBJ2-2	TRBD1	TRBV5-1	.	TGCGCCAGCAGCGAGACAGGGGACACCGGGGAGCTGTTTTTT	CASSETGDTGELFF
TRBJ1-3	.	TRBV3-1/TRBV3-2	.	TGTGCCAGCAGCCAAGGGCTTATTTCTGGAAACACCATATATTTT	CASSQGLISGNTIYF
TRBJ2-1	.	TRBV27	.	TGTGCCAGCAGTTCCTCGGTGAACCCCTACAATGAGCAGTTCTTC	CASSSSVNPYNEQFF
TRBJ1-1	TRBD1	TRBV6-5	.	TGTGCCAGCAGCAACCAAGCTGGACAGGTCGAAGCTTTCTTT	CASSNQAGQVEAFF
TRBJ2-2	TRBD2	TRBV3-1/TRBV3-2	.	TGTGCCAGCAGCCTAGCGGGGGGGCCCTTTGGCGGGGAGCTGTTTTTT	CASSLAGGPFGGELFF
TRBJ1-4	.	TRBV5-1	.	TGCGCCAGCAGCTTGGCAGGAGGTGAAAAACTGTTTTTT	CASSLAGGEKLFF
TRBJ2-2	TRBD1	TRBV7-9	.	TGTGCCAGCAGCAAAGGGACAGGGGGCTACACCGGGGAGCTGTTTTTT	CASSKGTGGYTGELFF
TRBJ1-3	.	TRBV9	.	TGTGCCAGCAGCGTAGGAGGTGTCCCTGGAAACACCATATATTTT	CASSVGGVPGNTIYF
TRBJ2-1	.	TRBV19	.	TGTGCCAGTAGTTTGCTCAGGGCAAGCTCCTACAATGAGCAGTTCTTC	CASSLLRASSYNEQFF
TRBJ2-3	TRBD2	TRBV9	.	TGTGCCAGCAGCTTCCAGGGGGGACTAGCGGGAATGACAGATACGCAGTATTTT	CASSFQGGLAGMTDTQYF
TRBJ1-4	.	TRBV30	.	TGTGCCTGGAGTGTTTGGGCAGACAAGAGTGAAAAACTGTTTTTT	CAWSVWADKSEKLFF
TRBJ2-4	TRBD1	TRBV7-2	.	TGTGCCAGCAGCAAAATGGGACAGACAAACATTCAGTACTTC	CASSKMGQTNIQYF
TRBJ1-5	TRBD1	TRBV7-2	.	TGTGCCAGCAGCTTGGGGACAGGCATGAATCAGCCCCAGCATTTT	CASSLGTGMNQPQHF
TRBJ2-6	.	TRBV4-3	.	TGCGCCAGCAGCCAGGAAAGACAAGGTGGGGCCAACGTCCTGACTTTC	CASSQERQGGANVLTF
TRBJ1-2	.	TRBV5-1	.	TGCGCCAGCAGCTTGACCGGACAAGAGGAAAACTATGGCTACACCTTC	CASSLTGQEENYGYTF
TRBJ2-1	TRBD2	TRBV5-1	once	TGCGCCAGCAGCGCGGGACTAGCGGACAATGAGCAGTTCTTC	CASSAGLADNEQFF
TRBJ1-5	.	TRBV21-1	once	TGTGCCAGCAGCAAATGTAACGGGGGAAGTCAGCCCCAGCATTTT	CASSKCNGGSQPQHF
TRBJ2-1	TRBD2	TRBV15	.	TGTGCCACCAGCCCCAAGCCCGGGACTAGCGTGAAAGAGCAGTTCTTC	CATSPKPGTSVKEQFF
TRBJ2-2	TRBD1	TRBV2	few	TGTGCCAGCACGGGACAGGGTGCCACCGGGGAGCTGTTTTTT	CASTGQGATGELFF
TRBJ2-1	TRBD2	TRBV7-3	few	TGTGCCAGCAGCTCGACTAGCGGGAATTACAATGAGCAGTTCTTC	CASSSTSGNYNEQFF
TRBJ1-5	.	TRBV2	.	TGTGCCAGCAGTGAAGGTGGGGGGGGACTAAATCAGCCCCAGCATTTT	CASSEGGGGLNQPQHF
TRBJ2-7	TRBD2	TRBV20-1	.	TGCAGTGCTAGTGTTCTAGCGGGACGCCAAGGGTCCTACGAGCAGTACTTC	CSASVLAGRQGSYEQYF
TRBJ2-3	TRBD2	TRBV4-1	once	TGCGCCAGCAGCAGCCCCGGGGGGGGACCAGATACGCAGTATTTT	CASSSPGGGPDTQYF
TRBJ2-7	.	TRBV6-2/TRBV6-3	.	TGTGCCAGCAGCCCCACACCGCAGGGCCGCGAGCAGTACTTC	CASSPTPQGREQYF
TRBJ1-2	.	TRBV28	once	TGTGCCAGCAGTCCACCGACAGGAGGCCATGGCTACACCTTC	CASSPPTGGHGYTF
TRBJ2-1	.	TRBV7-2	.	TGTGCCAGCAGCTTAGGACTAGGTTCCCGGAATGAGCAGTTCTTC	CASSLGLGSRNEQFF
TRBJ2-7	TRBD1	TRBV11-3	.	TGTGCCCGACCTGAGGACAGGGGGACCTACGAGCAGTACTTC	CARPEDRGTYEQYF
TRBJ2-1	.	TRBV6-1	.	TGTGCCAGCAGTGACCCCCCAGGGGTGCAGTTCTTC	CASSDPPGVQFF
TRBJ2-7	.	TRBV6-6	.	TGTGCCAGCAGTTACCCCTCCGAGGAGGTCGGCTACGAGCAGTACTTC	CASSYPSEEVGYEQYF
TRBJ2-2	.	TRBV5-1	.	TGCGCCAGCAGCTTGTGGAGCCACACCGGGGAGCTGTTTTTT	CASSLWSHTGELFF
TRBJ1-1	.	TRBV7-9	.	TGTGCCAGCAGCTTATATGGAAGGAGTGACACTGAAGCTTTCTTT	CASSLYGRSDTEAFF
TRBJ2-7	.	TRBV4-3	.	TGCGCCAGCAGCCACAACAAAAACAGGGTAGGAGCCTACGAGCAGTACTTC	CASSHNKNRVGAYEQYF
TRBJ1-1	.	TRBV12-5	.	TGTGCTAGTGGTTCCGAGCAAGACACTGAAGCTTTCTTT	CASGSEQDTEAFF